A selection of T cell receptor beta chains follows, all from one sample in a study of human T cells and chemical hapten exposure. MiXCR, applied by TCRdb to the RACE reads, yields one record per CDR3 protein. The sample yields some 82,000 distinct CDR3 sequences, less than 8% seen once. The material sequenced was whole blood, taken in connection with sensitization to the hapten diphenylcyclopropenone (DPC). The receptors were gathered from a woman aged 25 to 45 with alopecia areata. Some clones in this sample may be carry-over from other donors' samples. CDR3s include the opening cysteine and the closing phenylalanine or tryptophan. The D gene is left open where the match is weak.

J gene,V gene,D gene,CDR3 protein
TRBJ1-2,TRBV29-1,TRBD1,CSARTGSNYGYTF
TRBJ1-1,TRBV6-1,.,CASSEGGDTEAFF
TRBJ1-1,TRBV6-2/TRBV6-3,.,CASRMTEGRTEAFF
TRBJ2-3,TRBV7-8,.,CASSLSQWTDTQYF
TRBJ2-1,TRBV2,.,CASSYSDNEQFF
TRBJ1-6,TRBV9,.,CASSTGRTPLHF
TRBJ1-2,TRBV29-1,.,CSVVGDFNYGYTF
TRBJ2-7,TRBV29-1,TRBD1,CSVKEGASTYEQYF
TRBJ1-2,TRBV12-3/TRBV12-4,TRBD1,CASSPTGSVYTF
TRBJ2-5,TRBV29-1,TRBD1,CSVDLTGSRQETQYF
TRBJ1-4,TRBV29-1,TRBD1,CSVVATGVRNEKLFF
TRBJ2-7,TRBV5-4,TRBD1,CASSMGQGGYEQYF
TRBJ1-4,TRBV20-1,TRBD1,CSAPFTGGGEKLFF
TRBJ1-1,TRBV20-1,.,CSAYTGGAGGTEAFF
TRBJ1-1,TRBV29-1,.,CSVVQPTMNTEAFF
TRBJ1-1,TRBV5-1,.,CASSGGGAAQRYTEAFF
TRBJ1-5,TRBV20-1,TRBD1,CSARDPRQGVDQPQHF
TRBJ1-2,TRBV12-3/TRBV12-4,.,CATYRLYGYTF
TRBJ2-7,TRBV6-1,.,CASSGQGGLYEQYF
TRBJ2-1,TRBV7-8,.,CASSPGVSSYNEQFF
TRBJ2-6,TRBV7-6,.,CASSPAGSGANVLTF
TRBJ2-5,TRBV5-4,.,CASSLERGKETQYF
TRBJ1-3,TRBV10-3,.,CAISEMGNTIYF
TRBJ1-3,TRBV20-1,.,CSASPSSSGNTIYF
TRBJ1-4,TRBV29-1,.,CSANRQGFGEKLFF
TRBJ1-2,TRBV30,.,CAWDTTGGRYTF
TRBJ1-5,TRBV19,TRBD1,CASSIDPRGQPQHF
TRBJ1-1,TRBV18,TRBD1,CASSFGTVWNTEAFF
TRBJ1-2,TRBV3-1,.,CASSQPSLGYGYTF
TRBJ1-6,TRBV6-5,.,CASSDSLRGVDFSPLHF
TRBJ2-3,TRBV7-9,.,CASSFYWRGSTDTQYF
TRBJ2-3,TRBV2,.,CASSDWTDTQYF
TRBJ2-3,TRBV5-5,.,CASSLERTDTQYF
TRBJ1-1,TRBV12-3/TRBV12-4,TRBD1,CASSLGDRGYTEAFF
TRBJ2-5,TRBV5-1,TRBD1,CASSAAGGQETQYF
TRBJ1-1,TRBV29-1,.,CSVEDGNTEAFF
TRBJ1-2,TRBV6-1,TRBD1,CASSEDGGTGNYGYTF
TRBJ2-5,TRBV18,.,CASSQPWETQYF
TRBJ2-2,TRBV6-5,.,CASSLDRPKNTGELFF
TRBJ1-6,TRBV20-1,.,CSARAGDRDNSPLHF
TRBJ2-7,TRBV9,TRBD2,CASSVGLAGAFYEQYF
TRBJ2-3,TRBV5-1,TRBD2,CASSLEVAGPTDTQYF
TRBJ2-2,TRBV19,.,CASSPTPQGTNTGELFF
TRBJ2-6,TRBV5-1,TRBD1,CASRYQQGTLPSGANVLTF
TRBJ2-5,TRBV12-3/TRBV12-4,.,CASSLAILGLAAETQYF
TRBJ2-1,TRBV21-1,.,CASSKVWLADYNEQFF
TRBJ1-1,TRBV18,TRBD1,CASSPRQGDEAFF
TRBJ1-6,TRBV3-1,.,CASSQVGSVLGSPLHF
TRBJ2-7,TRBV10-3,TRBD1,CAISEYRGVYEQYF
TRBJ1-1,TRBV9,.,CASSVEEQGPEAFF
TRBJ1-4,TRBV18,.,CASSADLNEKLFF